This T cell receptor beta chain emerged from a study of cytomegalovirus exposure and HLA in healthy donors. Whole-study context: The same platform used for the approximately 670 first-cohort repertoires was also used for the roughly 120 validation repertoires, as a later analysis reported.

This table comes from immunoSEQ multiplex PCR, and its TCRdb copy is limited to in-frame clones, with some not included. The sample consists of 150,000 to 200,000 clones, more than 75% of them appearing once. Germline assignment: CDR1 GTSNPN and CDR2 SVGIG (reference sequence). V lost 5 bases, J lost 5 bases, and 15 bases lay in between. The CDR3 length is 13 residues. Broader study findings: The finding came from a later analysis; first-cohort TCR clusters tended to co-occur in the 130 or so validation repertoires. Most TCR sequences were uncommon, yet certain public TCRs appeared in many donors.

In regard to this clone: What it recognizes is unknown.

The sequencing sample was made of PBMCs. The rearrangement uses TRBV30 and TRBJ1-2; D ambiguous. The sequence was collected from a woman aged 25 to 39 in good health and CMV-seronegative. Here the CDR3 DNA reads TGTGCCTGGGAGTTCGGGAGATCTTATGGCTACACCTTC. Encoded protein: CAWEFGRSYGYTF.